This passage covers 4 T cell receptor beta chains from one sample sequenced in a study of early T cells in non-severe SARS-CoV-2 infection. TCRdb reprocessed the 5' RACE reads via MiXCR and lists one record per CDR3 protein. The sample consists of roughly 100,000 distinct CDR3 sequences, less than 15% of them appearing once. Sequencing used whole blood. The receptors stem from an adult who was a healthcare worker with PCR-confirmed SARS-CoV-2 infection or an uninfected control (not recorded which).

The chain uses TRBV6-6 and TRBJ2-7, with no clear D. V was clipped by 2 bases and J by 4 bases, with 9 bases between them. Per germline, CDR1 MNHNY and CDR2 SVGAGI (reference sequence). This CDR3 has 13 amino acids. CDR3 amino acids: CASSYPGWYEQYF. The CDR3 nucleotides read TGTGCCAGCAGTTACCCTGGCTGGTACGAGCAGTACTTC.

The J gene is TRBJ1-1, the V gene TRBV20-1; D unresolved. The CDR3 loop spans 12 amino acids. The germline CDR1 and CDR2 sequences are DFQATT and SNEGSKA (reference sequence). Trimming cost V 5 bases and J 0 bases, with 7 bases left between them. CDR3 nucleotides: TGCAGTGCTCAGCCCGTGAACACTGAAGCTTTCTTT. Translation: CSAQPVNTEAFF.

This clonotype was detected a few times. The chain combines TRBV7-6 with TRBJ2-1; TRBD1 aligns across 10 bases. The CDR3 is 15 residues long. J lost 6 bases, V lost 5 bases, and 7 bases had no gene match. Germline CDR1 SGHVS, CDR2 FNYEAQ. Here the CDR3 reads CASSVRDRGINEQFF. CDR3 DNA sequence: TGTGCCAGCAGCGTCCGGGACAGGGGAATCAATGAGCAGTTCTTC.

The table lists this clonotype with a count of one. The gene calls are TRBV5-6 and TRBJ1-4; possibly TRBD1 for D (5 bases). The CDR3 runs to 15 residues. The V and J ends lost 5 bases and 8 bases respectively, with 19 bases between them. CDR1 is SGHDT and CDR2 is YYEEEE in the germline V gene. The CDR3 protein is CASRESRRGSEKLFF. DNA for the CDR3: TGTGCCAGCAGGGAGTCGCGGCGGGGGTCCGAAAAACTGTTTTTT.